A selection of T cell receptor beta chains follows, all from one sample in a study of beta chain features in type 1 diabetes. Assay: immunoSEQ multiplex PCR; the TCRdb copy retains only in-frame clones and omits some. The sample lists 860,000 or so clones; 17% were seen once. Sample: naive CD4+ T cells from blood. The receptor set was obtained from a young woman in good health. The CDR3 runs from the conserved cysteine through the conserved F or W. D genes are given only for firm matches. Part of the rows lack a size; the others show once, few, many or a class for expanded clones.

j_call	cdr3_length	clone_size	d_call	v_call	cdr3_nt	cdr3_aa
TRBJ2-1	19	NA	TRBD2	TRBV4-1	TGCGCCAGCAGCCAAACCTGGGGGGTAGCGGGAGGGCTTAGCAATGAGCAGTTCTTC	CASSQTWGVAGGLSNEQFF
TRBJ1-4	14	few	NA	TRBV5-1	TGCGCCAGCAGCTTGTTGGGGGTTCAAGAAAAACTGTTTTTT	CASSLLGVQEKLFF
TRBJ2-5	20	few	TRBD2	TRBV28	TGTGCCAGCAGTTTCCCCCTAGGGCTAGCGGGAGGACAAGGCCGAGAGACCCAGTACTTC	CASSFPLGLAGGQGRETQYF
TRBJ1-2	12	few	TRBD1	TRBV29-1	TGCAGCGTTGGTCAGGGGGGCTCTGGCTACACCTTC	CSVGQGGSGYTF
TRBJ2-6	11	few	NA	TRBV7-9	TGTGCCAGCAGCTTGGCCAACGTCCTGACTTTC	CASSLANVLTF
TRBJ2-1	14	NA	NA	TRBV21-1	TGTGCCAGCAGCAAACTCCGGTTAGGCGATGAGCAGTTCTTC	CASSKLRLGDEQFF
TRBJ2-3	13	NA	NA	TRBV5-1	TGCGCCAGCAGCTTGGCTTATACAGATACGCAGTATTTT	CASSLAYTDTQYF
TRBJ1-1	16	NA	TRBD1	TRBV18	TGTGCCAGCTCACCCTTGAAGGGGGCAGGAAACACTGAAGCTTTCTTT	CASSPLKGAGNTEAFF
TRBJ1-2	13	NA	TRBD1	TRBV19	TGTGCCAGTAGTTGGGACAGCGACTATGGCTACACCTTC	CASSWDSDYGYTF
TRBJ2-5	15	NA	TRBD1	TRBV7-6	TGTGCCAGCAGCAGAGGACAGGGCTATCAAGAGACCCAGTACTTC	CASSRGQGYQETQYF
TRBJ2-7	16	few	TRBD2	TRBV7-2	TGTGCCAGCAGCCCCACCGGGACTAGCGGGGTCTACGAGCAGTACTTC	CASSPTGTSGVYEQYF
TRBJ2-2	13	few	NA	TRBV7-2	TGTGCCAGCAGCTTGGCAGTGCTTGGGGAGCTGTTTTTT	CASSLAVLGELFF
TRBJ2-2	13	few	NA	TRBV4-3	TGCGCCAGCAGCCAACGGTTGGCCGGGGAGCTGTTTTTT	CASSQRLAGELFF
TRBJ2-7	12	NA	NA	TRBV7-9	TGTGCCAGCAGCTTAGTGGGGTACGAGCAGTACTTC	CASSLVGYEQYF
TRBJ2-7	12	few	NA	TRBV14	TGTGCCCGCCGGGTTCTGCTTGGCGAGCAGTACTTC	CARRVLLGEQYF
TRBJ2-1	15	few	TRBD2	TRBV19	TGTGCCAGTAGTATCAGCGGGAGGGCCTACAATGAGCAGTTCTTC	CASSISGRAYNEQFF
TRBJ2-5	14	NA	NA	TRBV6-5	TGTGCCAGCAGTGAAAATCCTGGGGTGGAGACCCAGTACTTC	CASSENPGVETQYF
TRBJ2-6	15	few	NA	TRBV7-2	TGTGCCAGCAGCTTAGGTCACTCTGGGGCCAACGTCCTGACTTTC	CASSLGHSGANVLTF
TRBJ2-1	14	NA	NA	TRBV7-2	TGTGCCAGCAGCCCCCACGAGGGACGCAATGAGCAGTTCTTC	CASSPHEGRNEQFF
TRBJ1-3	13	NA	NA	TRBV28	TGTGCCAGCAGATACAGGGTTGGAAACACCATATATTTT	CASRYRVGNTIYF
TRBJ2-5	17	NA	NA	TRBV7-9	TGTGCCAGCAGCCCCCGAGGGCTAGCCCCATTCCAAGAGACCCAGTACTTC	CASSPRGLAPFQETQYF
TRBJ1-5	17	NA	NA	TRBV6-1	TGTGCCAGCAGTGAAGTCAAGGGCTCCTTTTATTATCAGCCCCAGCATTTT	CASSEVKGSFYYQPQHF
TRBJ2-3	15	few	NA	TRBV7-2	TGTGCCAGCAGCTTAGTTCCAGCTAGCACAGATACGCAGTATTTT	CASSLVPASTDTQYF
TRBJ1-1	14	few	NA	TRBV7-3	TGTGCCAGCAGCCTTGGGGCAGGCAACACTGAAGCTTTCTTT	CASSLGAGNTEAFF
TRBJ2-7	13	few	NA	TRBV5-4	TGTGCCAGCAGCTTGAGGCAGTCCTACGAGCAGTACTTC	CASSLRQSYEQYF
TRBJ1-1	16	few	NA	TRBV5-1	TGCGCCAGCAGCTTAGCGAGGGAGCCGGCGAACACTGAAGCTTTCTTT	CASSLAREPANTEAFF
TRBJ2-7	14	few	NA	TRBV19	TGTGCCAGTAGTAGACTCCGCGGGCCCTACGAGCAGTACTTC	CASSRLRGPYEQYF
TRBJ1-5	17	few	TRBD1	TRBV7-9	TGTGCCAGCAGCCCGGGTCAGGGGGCGCACCACAATCAGCCCCAGCATTTT	CASSPGQGAHHNQPQHF
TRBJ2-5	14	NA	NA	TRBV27	TGTGCCAGCAGTTTATCCGCGGACAAAGAGACCCAGTACTTC	CASSLSADKETQYF
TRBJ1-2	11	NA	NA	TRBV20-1	TGCAGTGCTAGAGATACCACTGGCTACACCTTC	CSARDTTGYTF
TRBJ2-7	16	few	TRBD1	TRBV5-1	TGCGCCAGCAACCATCACGGGACAGCGTTCGCCTACGAGCAGTACTTC	CASNHHGTAFAYEQYF
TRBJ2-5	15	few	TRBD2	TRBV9	TGTGCCAGCAGCTTAAGCGGGAGGTTCCAAGAGACCCAGTACTTC	CASSLSGRFQETQYF
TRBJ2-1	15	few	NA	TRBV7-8	TGTGCCAGCAGCTTCGTCCGGACGGCCTACAATGAGCAGTTCTTC	CASSFVRTAYNEQFF
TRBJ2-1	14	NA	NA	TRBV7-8	TGTGCCAGCAGCAGATGGCGGGATCTCAATGAGCAGTTCTTC	CASSRWRDLNEQFF
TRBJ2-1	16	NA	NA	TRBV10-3	TGTGCCATCAGTGAACGAGGACCCCAATCCTACAATGAGCAGTTCTTC	CAISERGPQSYNEQFF
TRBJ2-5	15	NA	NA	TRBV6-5	TGTGCCATCAGTTCAACCGGGACGGTTAAAGAGACCCAGTACTTC	CAISSTGTVKETQYF
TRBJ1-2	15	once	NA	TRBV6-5	TGTGCCAGCAGTTACGGAGCACCTTCTAACTATGGCTACACCTTC	CASSYGAPSNYGYTF
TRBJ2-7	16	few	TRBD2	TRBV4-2	TGTGCCAGCAGCCAAGAAGGCGGCGGGAGTCCCTACGAGCAGTACTTC	CASSQEGGGSPYEQYF
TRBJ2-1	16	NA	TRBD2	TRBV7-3	TGTGCCAGCAGCTTAAGGGGTGACGGGAGGAAAAATGAGCAGTTCTTC	CASSLRGDGRKNEQFF
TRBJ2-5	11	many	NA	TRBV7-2	TGTGCCAGCAGCTTAGTTGAGACCCAGTACTTC	CASSLVETQYF
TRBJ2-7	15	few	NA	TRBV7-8	TGTGCCAGCAGCTCAGGGGGGACGTATTCCTACGAGCAGTACTTC	CASSSGGTYSYEQYF
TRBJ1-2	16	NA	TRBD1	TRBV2	TGTGCCAGCAGTCTGGACAGGTTGAGGGTTAACTATGGCTACACCTTC	CASSLDRLRVNYGYTF
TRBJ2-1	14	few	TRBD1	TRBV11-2	TGTGCCAGCAGCTTAGGGGGACAGAACAATGAGCAGTTCTTC	CASSLGGQNNEQFF